One and the same sample provided the 3 T cell receptor beta chains below, sequenced in a study of immune aging and cytomegalovirus after organ transplant. These receptors' targets are unknown. BD Rhapsody targeted mRNA and AbSeq chemistry was used for microwell cell capture and library preparation. A single record per CDR3 protein comes from TCRdb applying MiXCR to the single-cell sequencing reads. The profile covers roughly 20,000 distinct CDR3 sequences, with roughly a third appearing a single time and under 30% taken by the ten largest. Regarding time point: five sample-tagged time points from pre-transplant (day -1) to day 368 post-transplant, pooled. The sample consisted of CMV peptide-activated CD4+ and CD8+ T cells sorted from blood, taken at five time points, pooled. Described subset: sorted CD8+CD137+ and CD4+CD154+ T cells after more than 9 h CMV IE-1 peptide stimulation. Receptors originate from a female donor who had a heart transplant and CMV viremia.

A word on this clonotype: The conserved final phenylalanine or tryptophan is absent from the CDR3, which likely points to a read error. V and J are TRBV30 and TRBJ2-1; TRBD2 agrees at 8 bases. V gave up 4 bases and J gave up 7 bases; unmatched junction bases: 15. The CDR3 runs to 16 residues. Germline CDR1 and CDR2: GTSNPN and SVGIG (reference sequence). The CDR3 protein is CAWNVGSSGSANEQFL. Here the CDR3 DNA reads TGTGCCTGGAATGTGGGTAGCAGCGGGAGTGCGAATGAGCAGTTCCTC.

This clonotype was observed a handful of times. For the CDR3, the DNA is TGCAGTGCTAGAGAAACTAGCGGGAGTAACACCGGGGAGCTGTTTTTT. Translation: CSARETSGSNTGELFF. The chain is built from TRBV20-1 and TRBJ2-2; 11 bases line up with TRBD2. V was pared by 0 bases and J by 2 bases, with 2 bases of the junction left unmatched. The CDR3 covers 16 residues. In germline, CDR1 is DFQATT, CDR2 SNEGSKA (reference sequence).

This clonotype is medium-sized (0.01 to 0.1%) in the sample. The V and J genes are TRBV5-6 and TRBJ2-1; 7 positions agree with TRBD2. CDR3 length equals 15 residues. V lost 5 bases, J lost 5 bases, and 10 bases stayed unmatched. Germline-derived CDR1 and CDR2 are SGHDT and YYEEEE. The CDR3 loop is CASSSGGRSDNEQFF. The CDR3 region has the DNA TGTGCCAGCAGTAGCGGCGGGAGAAGCGACAATGAGCAGTTCTTC.